One sample yielded the 21 T cell receptor beta chains listed below, sequenced in a study of blood T cells in healthy people across ages. A sample-barcoded 5' primer and a J-beta primer mix were used in a second PCR of roughly 7 to 11 cycles. TCRdb passed the 5' RACE reads through MiXCR, listing each CDR3 protein once. The sample includes 1.5 million to 1.9 million distinct CDR3 sequences, about 45% of them seen just once. The sample was blood. The receptor set was obtained from a woman aged 18-29 years in good health.

The V and J genes are TRBV2 and TRBJ2-3; maybe TRBD1 (6 bases). The germline V and J ends were trimmed by 9 bases and 0 bases, with 10 bases remaining between them. The CDR3 has 13 amino acids. Germline loops: CDR1 SNHLY, CDR2 FYNNEI. In DNA form, the CDR3 reads TGTGCCAGTCACAGGGCTAGCACAGATACGCAGTATTTT. This gives the protein CASHRASTDTQYF.

CDR3 protein: CASDRGHTGELFF. The DNA of the CDR3 is TGTGCCAGCGATCGGGGACACACCGGGGAGCTGTTTTTT. This chain joins TRBV13 and TRBJ2-2; either TRBD1 or TRBD2 may fit D (5 bases each). CDR1 and CDR2 from the germline V gene are PRHDT and FYEKMQ (reference sequence). With 8 bases removed from V and 3 bases from J, the gap between germline ends came to 10 bases. The CDR3 has 13 amino acids.

J is TRBJ2-6 and V is TRBV6-5, with 7 bases fitting TRBD1. CDR1 is MNHEY, CDR2 SVGAGI, per germline. This CDR3 is built from 18 residues. Trimming took 4 bases from V and 0 from J; bases not matched to a gene: 9. CDR3 in DNA: TGTGCCAGCAGTTTCACAGGGGTCAGGGGCTCTGGGGCCAACGTCCTGACTTTC. Protein product: CASSFTGVRGSGANVLTF.

This clonotype was counted between two and nine times. The chain is built from TRBV12-3 or TRBV12-4 and TRBJ2-1, with 13 bases aligning to TRBD2. The CDR3 loop spans 14 amino acids. V shed 8 bases and J 7 bases; nucleotides not matched to a gene: 5. CDR3 sequence (DNA): TGTGCCAGCGGAACGACTAGCGGGAGGAATGAGCAGTTCTTC. Translating it yields CASGTTSGRNEQFF.

This clonotype was found once. The chain recombines TRBV3-1 with TRBJ2-5; either TRBD1 or TRBD2 may supply D (5 bases each). V lost 0 bases, J lost 11 bases, and 25 bases lay in between. There are 17 residues in the CDR3. Germline V gene data show CDR1 as LGHDT and CDR2 as YNNKEL (reference sequence). The CDR3 loop is CASSQELRGAPAYGQYF. CDR3 DNA: TGTGCCAGCAGCCAAGAGTTGAGGGGCGCCCCCGCGTACGGGCAGTACTTC.

The chain carries TRBV6-2 or TRBV6-3 and TRBJ2-7, with a weak D call TRBD2 (6 bases). Trimming left V 3 bases short and J 0 bases short, with 12 bases between. The V gene's germline CDR1 is MNHEY and CDR2 SVGEGT. This CDR3 spans 15 amino acids. The CDR3 spells CASSYERAGSYEQYF. The CDR3 DNA reads TGTGCCAGCAGTTATGAGCGAGCGGGCTCCTACGAGCAGTACTTC.

This clonotype was picked up a small number of times. The V and J genes are TRBV28 and TRBJ1-1; D gene ambiguous. The CDR3 loop spans 12 amino acids. Germline V CDR1 and CDR2: MDHEN, SYDVKM. V lost 6 bases and J 7 bases, leaving 12 bases between the germline ends. CDR3 protein: CASSPPTIEAFF. The CDR3 region has the DNA TGTGCCAGCAGCCCCCCGACCATTGAAGCTTTCTTT.

The table lists this clonotype with a few counts. The chain joins TRBV29-1 to TRBJ2-1; D is ambiguous. The CDR3 has 14 amino acids. V lost 4 bases and J 4 bases, leaving 14 bases between the germline ends. Germline V lookup: CDR1 SQVTM, CDR2 ANQGSEA. The CDR3 loop is CSVGSLLPYNEQFF. In DNA, the CDR3 is TGCAGCGTTGGGAGCCTTCTCCCTTACAATGAGCAGTTCTTC.

This clonotype was detected a few times. The chain is built from TRBV7-2 and TRBJ2-3; D uncertain. Trimming shortened V by 5 bases and J by 4 bases, and 16 bases separated the two germline ends. This CDR3 has 15 residues. Looked up from germline, CDR1 is SGHTA and CDR2 is FQGNSA. CDR3: CASSNRASGADTQYF. CDR3 DNA: TGTGCCAGCAGCAACCGGGCCTCCGGAGCAGATACGCAGTATTTT.

This clonotype was observed a handful of times. V is TRBV7-2 and J is TRBJ2-7; D remains ambiguous. Germline CDR1 SGHTA, CDR2 FQGNSA. V was trimmed by 0 bases and J by 2 bases, leaving 5 bases between them. The CDR3 is made up of 13 amino acids. Written as DNA, the CDR3 is TGTGCCAGCAGCTTAGCTAAAACCTACGAGCAGTACTTC. Protein sequence: CASSLAKTYEQYF.

The chain combines TRBV13 with TRBJ2-7; D is ambiguous. CDR1 is PRHDT and CDR2 is FYEKMQ in the germline V gene (reference sequence). Trimming stripped 5 bases from V and 0 bases from J, with 11 bases between. This CDR3 has 14 amino acids. The CDR3 here is CASSGPYSSYEQYF. The DNA for the CDR3 is TGTGCCAGCAGCGGACCCTACAGCTCCTACGAGCAGTACTTC.

This clonotype has only one observation. The V and J genes are TRBV6-6 and TRBJ2-3; tentative D call: TRBD1 (6 bases). The CDR3 is made up of 16 amino acids. CDR1 and CDR2 from the germline V gene are MNHNY and SVGAGI (reference sequence). V shed 6 bases and J shed 6 bases, with 22 bases lying between them. CDR3 sequence reads: CASSHTTGYVADTQYF. The CDR3 nucleotides read TGTGCCAGCAGCCACACTACAGGGTATGTCGCGGATACGCAGTATTTT.

The rearrangement joins TRBV5-4 to TRBJ1-6; the D gene is possibly TRBD1 (6 bases). This CDR3 spans 16 amino acids. Germline CDR1 and CDR2: SGHNT and YYREEE (reference sequence). The V and J ends lost 0 bases and 3 bases respectively, with 10 bases between them. CDR3 sequence: CASSLGTAYYNSPLHF. The CDR3 DNA reads as TGTGCCAGCAGCTTGGGGACAGCGTACTATAATTCACCCCTCCACTTT. The whole variable domain, remainder taken from reference TRBV5-4 and TRBJ1-6, is ETGVTQSPTHLIKTRGQQVTLRCSSQSGHNTVSWYQQALGQGPQFIFQYYREEENGRGNFPPRFSGLQFPNYSSELNVNALELDDSALYLCASSLGTAYYNSPLHFGNGTRLTVT.

This CDR3 reads CASSPGRQTLDTQYF. The CDR3 nucleotides are TGTGCCAGCAGCCCGGGACGTCAAACCTTAGATACGCAGTATTTT. The chain employs TRBV11-2 and TRBJ2-3; D possibly matches TRBD1 or TRBD2 (5 bases each). V was pared by 5 bases and J by 5 bases, with 17 bases between. The germline gives CDR1 SGHAT, CDR2 FQNNGV. CDR3 size: 15 residues.

This clonotype has a handful of counts. The V call is TRBV15, the J call TRBJ2-1; D not resolved. The DNA end favors TRBJ2-7, so the J call may be wrong. The CDR3 is 16 residues long. The V gene's germline CDR1 is LNHNV and CDR2 YYDKDF (reference sequence). CDR3: CATSRDQISSYNEQYF. The CDR3 nucleotides are TGTGCCACCAGCAGAGACCAGATCAGCTCCTACAATGAGCAGTACTTC.

The chain carries TRBV5-1 and TRBJ2-3, with 7 bases that match TRBD1. The J segment lost 1 base and the V segment lost 6 bases, leaving 5 bases of the junction unmatched. CDR1 and CDR2 from the germline V gene are SGHRS and YFSETQ. CDR3 length: 14 amino acids. CDR3 amino acids: CASKTGLGTDTQYF. The CDR3 nucleotides read TGCGCCAGCAAGACAGGGTTGGGCACAGATACGCAGTATTTT.

Comments on this clonotype: Since a much larger clone is just one base distant, this may be a read error. V usage is TRBV4-1 and J usage is TRBJ2-3, with D possibly matching TRBD2 (6 bases). Trimming stripped 3 bases from V and 9 bases from J, with 16 bases between. The CDR3 has 14 amino acids. Germline CDR1 reads MGHRA; CDR2 reads YSYEKL. The CDR3 DNA is TGCGCCAGCAGCCAGGGACTGGTTGACGACACGCAGTATTTT. As protein: CASSQGLVDDTQYF.

Only a few counts were recorded for this clonotype. The CDR3 region has the DNA TGTGCCAGCAGTTACAGCTCTCAGGGGGCAGGGACTGAAGCTTTCTTT. It translates to CASSYSSQGAGTEAFF. V gene TRBV6-5 combines with J gene TRBJ1-1; the match to TRBD1 covers 8 bases. CDR3 length equals 16 residues. The J segment lost 5 bases and the V segment lost 2 bases, leaving 10 bases of the junction unmatched. Germline CDR1 MNHEY, CDR2 SVGAGI.

This clonotype turned up a few times. This chain uses TRBV7-9 with TRBJ2-1; no definite D call. Germline CDR1 SEHNR, CDR2 FQNEAQ (reference sequence). Trimming pared 5 bases from V and 1 base from J, leaving 18 bases between. The CDR3 covers 17 residues. The CDR3, as DNA: TGTGCCAGCAGCCTCGGATTGGCGGAGAGGTCCTACAATGAGCAGTTCTTC. It codes for CASSLGLAERSYNEQFF.

This chain connects TRBV7-9 to TRBJ1-2, with TRBD1 as a possible D gene (5 bases). V lost 1 base to trimming and J lost 3 bases, with 15 bases between them. CDR1 SEHNR and CDR2 FQNEAQ come from the germline V gene (reference sequence). CDR3 length: 16 amino acids. The CDR3 spells CASSLVPGRVDYGYTF. The CDR3 nucleotides read TGTGCCAGCAGCTTAGTTCCGGGGCGGGTGGACTATGGCTACACCTTC.

The CDR3 loop reads CASSRGTSGSTDTQYF. The DNA of the CDR3 is TGTGCCAGCTCACGAGGGACTAGCGGTAGCACAGATACGCAGTATTTT. The chain carries TRBV18 and TRBJ2-3; 11 bases align to TRBD2. CDR1 is KGHSH, CDR2 LQKENI, per germline. The CDR3 runs 16 residues. J was trimmed by 0 bases and V by 4 bases; bases with no gene match: 3.